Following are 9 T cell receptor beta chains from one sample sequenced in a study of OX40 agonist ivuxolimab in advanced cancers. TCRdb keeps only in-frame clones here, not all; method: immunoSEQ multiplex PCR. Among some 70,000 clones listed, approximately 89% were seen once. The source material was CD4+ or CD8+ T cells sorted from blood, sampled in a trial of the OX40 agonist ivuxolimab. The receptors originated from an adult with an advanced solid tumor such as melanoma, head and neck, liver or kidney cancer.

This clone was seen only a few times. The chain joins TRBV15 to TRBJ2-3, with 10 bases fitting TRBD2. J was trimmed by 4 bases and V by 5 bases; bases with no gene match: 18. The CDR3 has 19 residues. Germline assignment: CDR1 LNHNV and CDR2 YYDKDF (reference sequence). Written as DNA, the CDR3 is TGTGCCACCAGCGCCCGGGGGCGAACCAGCGGGAGGGCCCCAGATACGCAGTATTTT. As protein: CATSARGRTSGRAPDTQYF.

In DNA, the CDR3 is TGTGCCAGCAGCCCGAGGGGGGACACCGGGGAGCTGTTTTTT. Protein sequence: CASSPRGDTGELFF. The V gene is TRBV5-4, the J gene TRBJ2-2; D is perhaps TRBD1 or TRBD2 (6 bases each). Between the trimmed V and J ends, which lost 4 bases and 3 bases, there was a span of 10 bases. The CDR3 sequence is 14 residues long. Germline V gives CDR1 SGHNT, CDR2 YYREEE (reference sequence).

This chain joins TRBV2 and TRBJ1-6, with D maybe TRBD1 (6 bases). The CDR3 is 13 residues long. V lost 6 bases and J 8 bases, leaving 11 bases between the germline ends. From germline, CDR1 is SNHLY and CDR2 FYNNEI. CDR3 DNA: TGTGCCAGCAGGCGGGAGGGGGATTCACCCCTCCACTTT. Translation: CASRREGDSPLHF. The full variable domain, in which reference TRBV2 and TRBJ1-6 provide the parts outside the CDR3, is EPEVTQTPSHQVTQMGQEVILRCVPISNHLYFYWYRQILGQKVEFLVSFYNNEISEKSEIFDDQFSVERPDGSNFTLKIRSTKLEDSAMYFCASRREGDSPLHFGNGTRLTVT.

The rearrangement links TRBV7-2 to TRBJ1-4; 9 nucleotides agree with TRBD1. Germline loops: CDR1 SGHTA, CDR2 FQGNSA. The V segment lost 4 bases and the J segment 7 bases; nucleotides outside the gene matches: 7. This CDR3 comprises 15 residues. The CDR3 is CASSYSGTGSEKLFF. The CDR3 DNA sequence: TGTGCCAGCAGCTACTCCGGGACAGGGTCTGAAAAACTGTTTTTT.

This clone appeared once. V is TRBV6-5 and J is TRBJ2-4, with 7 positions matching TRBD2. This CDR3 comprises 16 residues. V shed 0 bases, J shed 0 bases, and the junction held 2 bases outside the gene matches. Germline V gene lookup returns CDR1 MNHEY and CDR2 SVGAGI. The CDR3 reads CASSYSPGGAKNIQYF. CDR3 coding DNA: TGTGCCAGCAGTTACTCGCCGGGGGGAGCCAAAAACATTCAGTACTTC.

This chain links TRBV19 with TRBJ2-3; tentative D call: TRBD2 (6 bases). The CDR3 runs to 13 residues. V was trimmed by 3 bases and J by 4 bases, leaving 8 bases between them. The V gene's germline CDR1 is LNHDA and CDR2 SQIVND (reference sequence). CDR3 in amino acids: CASSIRLADTQYF. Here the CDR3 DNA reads TGTGCCAGTAGTATTCGACTAGCAGATACGCAGTATTTT. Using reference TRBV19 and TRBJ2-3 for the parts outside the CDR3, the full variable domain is DGGITQSPKYLFRKEGQNVTLSCEQNLNHDAMYWYRQDPGQGLRLIYYSQIVNDFQKGDIAEGYSVSREKKESFPLTVTSAQKNPTAFYLCASSIRLADTQYFGPGTRLTVL.

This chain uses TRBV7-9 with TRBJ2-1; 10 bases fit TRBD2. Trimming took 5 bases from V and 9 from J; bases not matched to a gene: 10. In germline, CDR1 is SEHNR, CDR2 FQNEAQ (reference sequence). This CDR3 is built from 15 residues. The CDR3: CASSQVSGGAGEQFF. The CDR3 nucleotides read TGTGCCAGCAGCCAGGTCAGCGGGGGGGCAGGTGAGCAGTTCTTC.

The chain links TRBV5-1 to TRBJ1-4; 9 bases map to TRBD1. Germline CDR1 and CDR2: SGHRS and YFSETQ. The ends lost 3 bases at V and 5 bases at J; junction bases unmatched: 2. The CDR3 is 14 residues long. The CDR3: CASSSGTGNEKLFF. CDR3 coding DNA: TGCGCCAGCAGCTCGGGGACAGGGAATGAAAAACTGTTTTTT.

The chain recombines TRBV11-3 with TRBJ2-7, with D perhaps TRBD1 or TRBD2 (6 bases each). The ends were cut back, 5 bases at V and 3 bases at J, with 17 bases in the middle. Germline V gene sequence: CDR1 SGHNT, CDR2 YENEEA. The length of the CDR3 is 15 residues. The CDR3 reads CASSKGGPTLYEQYF. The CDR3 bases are TGTGCCAGCAGCAAAGGGGGGCCGACCCTCTACGAGCAGTACTTC.